A single T cell receptor beta chain is shown here with its context. Antigen specificity is unknown. The sample belongs to a study of shared clonotypes between healthy human individuals. Notes on the study in general: The expectation was that sequencing depth would affect clonotype sharing among donors.

Per germline, CDR1 SGHTA and CDR2 FQGNSA. Losses at the gene ends were 1 base for V and 0 bases for J; bases not matched to a gene: 4. This CDR3 has 17 amino acids. Here immunoSEQ multiplex PCR was the method, and the copy in TCRdb shows in-frame clones only, minus some. The sample records hundreds of thousands of clones, about 91% being singletons. Terminally differentiated effector memory CD45RA+ cells were excluded by CCR7 positive selection of CD45RO-negative cells. This TCR was sampled from a man under 40 in good health. Sequenced sample: naive CD8+ T cells sorted from blood. The chain couples TRBV7-2 to TRBJ2-7; 12 bases are a match to TRBD2. The CDR3 region is CASSLGTSGILSYEQYF. The CDR3 DNA follows: TGTGCCAGCAGCTTAGGGACTAGCGGGATTCTCTCCTACGAGCAGTACTTC.